This T cell receptor beta chain is drawn from a study of blood T cell repertoires in COVID-19. Study-level background: Some COVID-19 samples were acute and others convalescent; all came from the United States, Italy and Spain. PBMCs, B-cell-depleted T cells, or T cells were the source of the cDNA or gDNA that made up the material.

This CDR3 is built from 14 residues. From germline, CDR1 is MDHEN and CDR2 SYDVKM. V lost 3 bases and J lost 7; bases outside the gene matches: 6. Original data processing: Estimation of nucleated cell counts relied on the amplification of reference gene primers. The method was immunoSEQ multiplex PCR; TCRdb's version includes in-frame clones alone and lacks a portion of them. The V and J calls and clone size were taken over from that table, and D and trimming were inferred from the DNA. The repertoire holds roughly 67,000 clones, with more than 60% as singletons. The sequence derives from a human donor in a cohort sampled during active COVID-19. The sequenced material came from peripheral blood. The rearrangement joins TRBV28 to TRBJ1-2; 9 nucleotides line up with TRBD1. The CDR3 reads CASSLDRGMGGYTF. In nucleotides, the CDR3 is TGTGCCAGCAGTTTGGACAGGGGAATGGGTGGCTACACCTTC.